Following are 20 T cell receptor beta chains from one sample sequenced in a study of shared clonotypes between healthy human individuals (dated by TCRdb to the early 2020s). CD8 naive samples were CD45RO-negative cells positively selected for CCR7, giving a CD45RA+CCR7+ population that excluded TemRA cells. Libraries were constructed by the immunoSEQ multiplex PCR assay. TCRdb took this table from immuneACCESS and kept in-frame rearrangements with V and J called. Such tables lack part of the clones; where checked against another copy, unresolved V genes explain under half of the gap, and the rest is unexplained. In this sample the table shows more than 600,000 clones, under 95% of which occur a single time. The ten largest clones capture 24% of the sample. The material sequenced was naive CD8+ T cells sorted from blood. Per the publication, the cell subset or site label means: CD45RA+CCR7+. The receptors here all came from a man younger than 45 in good health.

The chain uses TRBV14 and TRBJ2-7; the D gene is possibly TRBD1 (5 bases). Trimming pared 1 base from V and 3 bases from J, leaving 13 bases between. The CDR3 length is 15 residues. From germline, CDR1 is SGHDN and CDR2 FVKESK. CDR3 protein: CASSQVTGAFYEQYF. The CDR3 DNA is TGTGCCAGCAGCCAAGTTACTGGGGCCTTCTACGAGCAGTACTTC.

The V call is TRBV29-1, the J call TRBJ2-7, with 13 bases fitting TRBD2. The germline gives CDR1 SQVTM, CDR2 ANQGSEA. The V and J ends lost 1 base and 0 bases, in that order; junction bases with no gene match: 3. This CDR3 contains 16 residues. CDR3 coding DNA: TGCAGCGTTGAAGGGACTAGCGGGGGCAGCTCCTACGAGCAGTACTTC. Protein sequence: CSVEGTSGGSSYEQYF.

This clone was counted once. The gene calls are TRBV7-9 and TRBJ2-7; a weak D match, TRBD1 (6 bases). Trimming pared 1 base from V and 7 bases from J, leaving 11 bases between. The germline V gene encodes CDR1 SEHNR and CDR2 FQNEAQ (reference sequence). The CDR3 has 13 residues. Written as DNA, the CDR3 is TGTGCCAGCAGCTTAGACAGGGTGCGGGAGCAGTACTTC. Translating gives CASSLDRVREQYF.

This clone was recorded only once. This chain joins TRBV7-3 and TRBJ2-2; D is unresolved. The CDR3 totals 18 residues. Germline V lookup: CDR1 SGHTA, CDR2 FQGTGA. The V and J ends lost 1 base and 0 bases respectively, with 15 bases between them. As DNA, the CDR3 is TGTGCCAGCAGCTTAAGGCCGGTATTGGGGACGAACACCGGGGAGCTGTTTTTT. Translated, it gives CASSLRPVLGTNTGELFF.

This chain joins TRBV7-9 and TRBJ2-7; D is uncertain. Germline lookup yields CDR1 SEHNR and CDR2 FQNEAQ (reference sequence). Deletions cut 6 bases from V and 1 base from J, with 7 bases between. The CDR3 covers 12 residues. CDR3 amino acids: CASRDRSYEQYF. Here the CDR3 DNA reads TGTGCCAGCAGGGACCGGTCCTACGAGCAGTACTTC.

The rearrangement joins TRBV7-8 to TRBJ2-5; the D is unclear. Germline CDR1 and CDR2: SGHVS and FQNEAQ. Trimming took 2 bases from V and 1 from J, leaving 8 bases between them. This CDR3 contains 14 residues. CDR3 coding DNA: TGTGCCAGCAGCTTAAGTGGCGGCCAAGAGACCCAGTACTTC. Protein product: CASSLSGGQETQYF.

J is TRBJ2-1 and V is TRBV6-5; 9 bases are a match to TRBD2. The V gene's germline CDR1 is MNHEY and CDR2 SVGAGI. V lost 5 bases, J lost 2 bases, and 4 bases stayed unmatched. The CDR3 has 15 residues. The CDR3 protein is CASSLSGSPYNEQFF. The DNA for the CDR3 is TGTGCCAGCAGTCTTAGCGGGAGCCCCTACAATGAGCAGTTCTTC.

The gene calls are TRBV5-5 and TRBJ1-1, with 8 bases lining up with TRBD1. Germline CDR1 SGHKS, CDR2 YYEKEE (reference sequence). This CDR3 spans 14 amino acids. V dropped 4 bases and J dropped 6; count of bases not matched to a gene: 8. This CDR3 is CASSPSTGAPEAFF. CDR3 DNA sequence: TGTGCCAGCAGCCCCTCGACAGGGGCCCCTGAAGCTTTCTTT. Filled out from reference TRBV5-5 and TRBJ1-1, the complete variable domain reads DAGVTQSPTHLIKTRGQQVTLRCSPISGHKSVSWYQQVLGQGPQFIFQYYEKEERGRGNFPDRFSARQFPNYSSELNVNALLLGDSALYLCASSPSTGAPEAFFGQGTRLTVV.

The J gene is TRBJ1-4, the V gene TRBV27; D not certain. Trimming left V 5 bases short and J 4 bases short, with 8 bases between. Germline V gives CDR1 MNHEY, CDR2 SMNVEV (reference sequence). This CDR3 spans 13 amino acids. Here the CDR3 DNA reads TGTGCCAGCAGTGGGGAGGTTAATGAAAAACTGTTTTTT. Its protein product is CASSGEVNEKLFF.

V is TRBV19 and J is TRBJ2-2; possible D gene TRBD1, 6 bases. From germline, CDR1 is LNHDA and CDR2 SQIVND (reference sequence). The CDR3 sequence is 14 residues long. V lost 6 bases and J lost 5, with 13 bases in between. In DNA form, the CDR3 reads TGTGCCAGTAGGACGGACAGATATACCGGGGAGCTGTTTTTT. Translation: CASRTDRYTGELFF.

The chain has TRBV11-2 and TRBJ2-7; either TRBD1 or TRBD2 may supply D (5 bases each). The CDR3 is made up of 14 amino acids. Trimming took 5 bases from V and 3 from J, leaving 14 bases between them. Germline values: CDR1 SGHAT, CDR2 FQNNGV. This CDR3 reads CASSPDGGVYEQYF. CDR3 DNA sequence: TGTGCCAGCAGCCCCGATGGGGGAGTCTACGAGCAGTACTTC.

The chain employs TRBV9 and TRBJ2-1; 7 bases line up with TRBD2. Germline values: CDR1 SGDLS, CDR2 YYNGEE. V shed 5 bases and J 5 bases; nucleotides not matched to a gene: 13. CDR3 size: 16 residues. The CDR3 loop reads CASSGSSGRPNNEQFF. The CDR3 nucleotides are TGTGCCAGCAGTGGATCTAGCGGCCGTCCGAACAATGAGCAGTTCTTC.

The chain employs TRBV28 and TRBJ1-2; TRBD1 might be the D (5 bases). The CDR3 contains 16 residues. Germline V gene data show CDR1 as MDHEN and CDR2 as SYDVKM. Trimming removed 6 bases at V and 0 bases at J, with 17 bases between. In DNA, the CDR3 is TGTGCCAGCAGGTTGGGATGGCAGGGACCTAACTATGGCTACACCTTC. Translated, it gives CASRLGWQGPNYGYTF.

This clone was counted once. The chain has TRBV7-9 and TRBJ1-2, with D possibly TRBD1 on 5 matching bases. CDR3 length equals 13 residues. Between the trimmed V and J ends, which lost 1 base and 8 bases, there was a span of 11 bases. CDR1 and CDR2 (germline): SEHNR, FQNEAQ (reference sequence). The CDR3 loop is CASSLGPRGGYTF. The CDR3 DNA follows: TGTGCCAGCAGCTTAGGGCCGAGGGGAGGCTACACCTTC.

This clone was seen a handful of times. This chain uses TRBV6-6 with TRBJ2-7; tentatively, D is TRBD1 (6 bases). V shed 8 bases and J shed 0 bases, with 8 bases lying between them. The CDR3 spans 12 residues. Germline CDR1 MNHNY, CDR2 SVGAGI (reference sequence). The DNA for the CDR3 is TGTGCCAGCCGGGACATCTCCTACGAGCAGTACTTC. Its translation is CASRDISYEQYF.

This chain links TRBV28 with TRBJ2-7; 9 nucleotides match TRBD1. Germline CDR1 is MDHEN and CDR2 is SYDVKM. The CDR3 spans 16 residues. V was pared by 3 bases and J by 2 bases, with 8 bases of the junction left unmatched. The CDR3 loop is CASSFTIGQGTYEQYF. The CDR3 DNA reads TGTGCCAGCAGTTTCACTATCGGACAGGGGACCTACGAGCAGTACTTC.

The CDR3 protein is CASSDTGFHEQYF. CDR3 in DNA: TGTGCCAGCAGCGATACAGGGTTCCACGAGCAGTACTTC. The V gene is TRBV7-9, the J gene TRBJ2-7; the D gene is possibly TRBD1 (6 bases). V dropped 5 bases and J dropped 5 bases, with 13 bases sitting between them. This CDR3 is built from 13 residues. From germline, CDR1 is SEHNR and CDR2 FQNEAQ (reference sequence).

As concerns this clone: The same CDR3 can be traced to other DNA sequences in this sample. The chain employs TRBV4-1 and TRBJ2-5; D possibly matches TRBD1 or TRBD2 (5 bases each). This CDR3 has 14 residues. Germline-derived CDR1 and CDR2 are MGHRA and YSYEKL. Trimming shortened V by 1 base and J by 5 bases, and 11 bases separated the two germline ends. This chain's CDR3 is CASSQVGGLETQYF. As DNA, the CDR3 is TGCGCCAGCAGCCAAGTTGGGGGTTTGGAGACCCAGTACTTC.

The chain recombines TRBV27 with TRBJ1-5; 7 nucleotides agree with TRBD1. V was clipped by 5 bases and J by 5 bases; unmatched bases: 9. The CDR3 is 15 residues long. CDR1 is MNHEY and CDR2 is SMNVEV in the germline V gene (reference sequence). CDR3 in DNA: TGTGCCAGCAGTCCTCAATGGCAGGGGGATCAGCCCCAGCATTTT. Translation: CASSPQWQGDQPQHF.

In this sample, this clone turned up once. The J gene is TRBJ2-4, the V gene TRBV28, with D perhaps TRBD2 (7 bases). The length of the CDR3 is 15 residues. Germline CDR1 is MDHEN and CDR2 is SYDVKM. V was cut by 6 bases and J by 7 bases, with 19 bases left in between. CDR3 protein: CASRPVGGGENIQYF. DNA for the CDR3: TGTGCCAGCAGGCCCGTAGGAGGGGGGGAGAACATTCAGTACTTC.